The rows below give T cell receptor beta chains drawn from one sample of a study of shared clonotypes between healthy human individuals. TCRdb keeps only in-frame clones here, not all; method: immunoSEQ multiplex PCR. The sample contains about 980,000 clones, roughly 72% of which appear only once. Material: memory CD4+ T cells sorted from blood. These receptors were obtained from a man younger than 30 in good health. Both conserved end residues are part of each CDR3. The order of the fields is D gene, J gene, V gene, clone size, CDR3 length, CDR3 protein, CDR3 DNA. D genes are given only for firm matches. Size is stated for part of the rows, as once, few or many counts, or as a class when the clone is expanded.

d_call: -
j_call: TRBJ1-5
v_call: TRBV11-2
clone_size: -
cdr3_length: 14
cdr3_aa: CASSLNRVGQPQHF
cdr3_nt: TGTGCCAGCAGCTTAAACAGGGTGGGTCAGCCCCAGCATTTT

d_call: -
j_call: TRBJ2-7
v_call: TRBV6-5
clone_size: -
cdr3_length: 16
cdr3_aa: CASSSQGRAPAGEQYF
cdr3_nt: TGTGCCAGCAGTTCTCAGGGGCGGGCCCCGGCGGGGGAGCAGTACTTC

d_call: -
j_call: TRBJ1-1
v_call: TRBV6-1
clone_size: many
cdr3_length: 13
cdr3_aa: CASSEAWDRKGFF
cdr3_nt: TGTGCCAGCAGTGAAGCCTGGGACCGTAAGGGTTTCTTT

d_call: TRBD2
j_call: TRBJ2-1
v_call: TRBV4-1
clone_size: -
cdr3_length: 16
cdr3_aa: CASSSTGTSGGYEQFF
cdr3_nt: TGCGCCAGCAGCTCAACCGGGACTAGCGGGGGCTATGAGCAGTTCTTC

d_call: -
j_call: TRBJ1-5
v_call: TRBV7-5
clone_size: -
cdr3_length: 16
cdr3_aa: CARSLACGENNQPQHF
cdr3_nt: TGTGCCAGAAGCTTAGCGTGCGGAGAAAACAATCAGCCCCAGCATTTT

d_call: TRBD2
j_call: TRBJ2-2
v_call: TRBV18
clone_size: once
cdr3_length: 14
cdr3_aa: CASSLPGGTGELFF
cdr3_nt: TGTGCCAGCTCACTTCCCGGGGGGACCGGGGAGCTGTTTTTT

d_call: -
j_call: TRBJ2-3
v_call: TRBV25-1
clone_size: -
cdr3_length: 13
cdr3_aa: CASSDAVADTQYF
cdr3_nt: TGTGCCAGCAGTGACGCAGTGGCAGATACGCAGTATTTT

d_call: -
j_call: TRBJ2-7
v_call: TRBV28
clone_size: -
cdr3_length: 15
cdr3_aa: CASSNEKLGSYEQYF
cdr3_nt: TGTGCCAGCAGTAACGAGAAGCTGGGCTCCTACGAGCAGTACTTC

d_call: -
j_call: TRBJ2-5
v_call: TRBV29-1
clone_size: -
cdr3_length: 11
cdr3_aa: CSVEDPGERYF
cdr3_nt: TGCAGCGTTGAAGATCCTGGGGAGCGGTACTTC

d_call: -
j_call: TRBJ2-7
v_call: TRBV5-1
clone_size: -
cdr3_length: 14
cdr3_aa: CASSLASESYEQYF
cdr3_nt: TGCGCCAGCAGCTTGGCCTCTGAATCCTACGAGCAGTACTTC

d_call: TRBD2
j_call: TRBJ2-1
v_call: TRBV5-1
clone_size: few
cdr3_length: 14
cdr3_aa: CASSGTSGYNEQFF
cdr3_nt: TGCGCCAGCAGCGGGACTAGCGGCTACAATGAGCAGTTCTTC

d_call: -
j_call: TRBJ1-1
v_call: TRBV30
clone_size: many
cdr3_length: 14
cdr3_aa: CACSPRDLNTEAFF
cdr3_nt: TGTGCCTGTTCGCCGCGGGATCTCAACACTGAAGCTTTCTTT

d_call: -
j_call: TRBJ1-5
v_call: TRBV6-6
clone_size: -
cdr3_length: 15
cdr3_aa: CASSYGRETYQPQHF
cdr3_nt: TGTGCCAGCAGTTACGGTAGGGAAACCTATCAGCCCCAGCATTTT

d_call: -
j_call: TRBJ1-1
v_call: TRBV4-1
clone_size: -
cdr3_length: 17
cdr3_aa: CASSQVGRGGMNTEAFF
cdr3_nt: TGCGCCAGCAGCCAAGTGGGCAGGGGAGGGATGAACACTGAAGCTTTCTTT

d_call: -
j_call: TRBJ2-7
v_call: TRBV29-1
clone_size: -
cdr3_length: 11
cdr3_aa: CSVGLGGEQYF
cdr3_nt: TGCAGCGTTGGGTTGGGGGGCGAGCAGTACTTC

d_call: TRBD1
j_call: TRBJ1-2
v_call: TRBV5-1
clone_size: once
cdr3_length: 14
cdr3_aa: CASSPGQPPYGYTF
cdr3_nt: TGCGCCAGCAGCCCGGGACAGCCTCCCTATGGCTACACCTTC

d_call: -
j_call: TRBJ1-2
v_call: TRBV30
clone_size: -
cdr3_length: 13
cdr3_aa: CAWSRYINYGYTF
cdr3_nt: TGTGCCTGGAGTCGGTACATAAACTATGGCTACACCTTC

d_call: -
j_call: TRBJ2-7
v_call: TRBV20-1
clone_size: once
cdr3_length: 10
cdr3_aa: CSATRDEQYF
cdr3_nt: TGCAGTGCCACTAGGGACGAGCAGTACTTC

d_call: TRBD1
j_call: TRBJ1-1
v_call: TRBV5-6
clone_size: -
cdr3_length: 19
cdr3_aa: CASSFLLGTGGFGNTEAFF
cdr3_nt: TGTGCCAGCAGTTTTCTCCTCGGGACAGGGGGATTCGGGAACACTGAAGCTTTCTTT

d_call: -
j_call: TRBJ2-3
v_call: TRBV29-1
clone_size: -
cdr3_length: 12
cdr3_aa: CSVELAADTQYF
cdr3_nt: TGCAGCGTTGAGCTAGCCGCAGATACGCAGTATTTT

d_call: TRBD1
j_call: TRBJ1-2
v_call: TRBV19
clone_size: -
cdr3_length: 14
cdr3_aa: CAAGQGTSNYGYTF
cdr3_nt: TGTGCCGCCGGACAGGGAACTTCTAACTATGGCTACACCTTC

d_call: TRBD1
j_call: TRBJ1-6
v_call: TRBV11-2
clone_size: -
cdr3_length: 15
cdr3_aa: CASSSQGGDNSPLHF
cdr3_nt: TGTGCCAGCAGCTCCCAGGGGGGTGATAATTCACCCCTCCACTTT

d_call: TRBD2
j_call: TRBJ2-1
v_call: TRBV2
clone_size: -
cdr3_length: 15
cdr3_aa: CASSPGTSGPVFQFF
cdr3_nt: TGTGCCAGCAGTCCCGGGACTAGCGGCCCAGTTTTCCAGTTCTTC

d_call: TRBD1
j_call: TRBJ2-7
v_call: TRBV5-1
clone_size: few
cdr3_length: 12
cdr3_aa: CASSTTGDEQYF
cdr3_nt: TGCGCCAGCAGCACGACAGGGGACGAGCAGTACTTC

d_call: TRBD2
j_call: TRBJ2-3
v_call: TRBV19
clone_size: -
cdr3_length: 16
cdr3_aa: CASSFSGTSVADTQYF
cdr3_nt: TGTGCCAGTAGTTTCTCCGGGACTAGCGTTGCAGATACGCAGTATTTT

d_call: -
j_call: TRBJ1-6
v_call: TRBV7-8
clone_size: -
cdr3_length: 16
cdr3_aa: CASSLALGRTNSPLHF
cdr3_nt: TGTGCCAGCAGCTTAGCTCTGGGACGTACTAATTCACCCCTCCACTTT

d_call: TRBD1
j_call: TRBJ1-2
v_call: TRBV7-9
clone_size: -
cdr3_length: 16
cdr3_aa: CASSFWGQGANYGYTF
cdr3_nt: TGTGCCAGCAGCTTTTGGGGACAGGGGGCTAACTATGGCTACACCTTC

d_call: -
j_call: TRBJ2-6
v_call: TRBV5-6
clone_size: -
cdr3_length: 13
cdr3_aa: CASSFRTSNVLTF
cdr3_nt: TGTGCCAGCAGCTTTAGGACCTCCAACGTCCTGACTTTC

d_call: -
j_call: TRBJ1-4
v_call: TRBV10-3
clone_size: -
cdr3_length: 13
cdr3_aa: CAISQAANEKLFF
cdr3_nt: TGTGCCATCAGTCAGGCTGCTAATGAAAAACTGTTTTTT

d_call: TRBD1
j_call: TRBJ1-4
v_call: TRBV7-8
clone_size: few
cdr3_length: 15
cdr3_aa: CASSPGQGWGEKLFF
cdr3_nt: TGTGCCAGCAGCCCGGGACAGGGATGGGGTGAAAAACTGTTTTTT

d_call: -
j_call: TRBJ2-1
v_call: TRBV7-9
clone_size: -
cdr3_length: 15
cdr3_aa: CASSLAGAAYNEQFF
cdr3_nt: TGTGCCAGCAGCTTAGCGGGAGCGGCCTACAATGAGCAGTTCTTC

d_call: -
j_call: TRBJ2-3
v_call: TRBV5-1
clone_size: -
cdr3_length: 13
cdr3_aa: CASSWGNTDTQYF
cdr3_nt: TGCGCCAGCAGCTGGGGCAATACAGATACGCAGTATTTT

d_call: TRBD1
j_call: TRBJ2-7
v_call: TRBV4-1
clone_size: once
cdr3_length: 15
cdr3_aa: CASSQGTGQPYEQYF
cdr3_nt: TGCGCCAGCAGCCAAGGGACAGGGCAACCCTACGAGCAGTACTTC

d_call: -
j_call: TRBJ2-7
v_call: TRBV7-8
clone_size: -
cdr3_length: 15
cdr3_aa: CASSSPRGNPYEQYF
cdr3_nt: TGTGCCAGCAGCTCCCCGAGAGGTAACCCCTACGAGCAGTACTTC

d_call: TRBD1
j_call: TRBJ2-7
v_call: TRBV7-2
clone_size: -
cdr3_length: 13
cdr3_aa: CASSRTGVVGQYF
cdr3_nt: TGTGCCAGCAGCCGAACAGGGGTTGTGGGGCAGTACTTC

d_call: TRBD2
j_call: TRBJ2-1
v_call: TRBV11-3
clone_size: -
cdr3_length: 14
cdr3_aa: CASSPSGDYNEQFF
cdr3_nt: TGTGCCAGCAGCCCCAGCGGGGATTACAATGAGCAGTTCTTC

d_call: -
j_call: TRBJ1-2
v_call: TRBV19
clone_size: -
cdr3_length: 12
cdr3_aa: CASSIGQIGYTF
cdr3_nt: TGTGCCAGTAGTATCGGTCAGATTGGCTACACCTTC

d_call: -
j_call: TRBJ1-1
v_call: TRBV19
clone_size: -
cdr3_length: 14
cdr3_aa: CASSIAGTVTEAFF
cdr3_nt: TGTGCCAGTAGTATAGCAGGGACGGTCACTGAAGCTTTCTTT

d_call: -
j_call: TRBJ2-2
v_call: TRBV4-3
clone_size: -
cdr3_length: 13
cdr3_aa: CASSQDGAGELFF
cdr3_nt: TGCGCCAGCAGCCAAGACGGGGCCGGGGAGCTGTTTTTT

d_call: TRBD2
j_call: TRBJ2-5
v_call: TRBV2
clone_size: -
cdr3_length: 14
cdr3_aa: CASSFSGGEETQYF
cdr3_nt: TGTGCCAGCAGTTTTAGCGGGGGGGAGGAGACCCAGTACTTC

d_call: TRBD2
j_call: TRBJ2-7
v_call: TRBV5-1
clone_size: -
cdr3_length: 15
cdr3_aa: CASSLDGGGTYEQYF
cdr3_nt: TGCGCCAGCAGCTTGGACGGCGGGGGTACCTACGAGCAGTACTTC

d_call: TRBD1
j_call: TRBJ1-1
v_call: TRBV6-6
clone_size: -
cdr3_length: 16
cdr3_aa: CASSYGGQGLYTEAFF
cdr3_nt: TGTGCCAGCAGTTACGGCGGACAGGGGCTTTACACTGAAGCTTTCTTT

d_call: -
j_call: TRBJ1-3
v_call: TRBV11-2
clone_size: few
cdr3_length: 13
cdr3_aa: CASSFHTRNTIYF
cdr3_nt: TGTGCCAGCAGCTTTCACACGAGAAACACCATATATTTT

d_call: -
j_call: TRBJ2-7
v_call: TRBV30
clone_size: -
cdr3_length: 12
cdr3_aa: CAWSENSYEQYF
cdr3_nt: TGTGCCTGGTCGGAGAACTCCTACGAGCAGTACTTC

d_call: -
j_call: TRBJ1-1
v_call: TRBV11-2
clone_size: -
cdr3_length: 14
cdr3_aa: CASSLGGDSTEAFF
cdr3_nt: TGTGCCAGCAGCTTAGGTGGGGATTCCACTGAAGCTTTCTTT

d_call: -
j_call: TRBJ2-5
v_call: TRBV2
clone_size: -
cdr3_length: 15
cdr3_aa: CASSEAGAYQETQYF
cdr3_nt: TGTGCCAGCAGTGAAGCGGGAGCGTACCAAGAGACCCAGTACTTC